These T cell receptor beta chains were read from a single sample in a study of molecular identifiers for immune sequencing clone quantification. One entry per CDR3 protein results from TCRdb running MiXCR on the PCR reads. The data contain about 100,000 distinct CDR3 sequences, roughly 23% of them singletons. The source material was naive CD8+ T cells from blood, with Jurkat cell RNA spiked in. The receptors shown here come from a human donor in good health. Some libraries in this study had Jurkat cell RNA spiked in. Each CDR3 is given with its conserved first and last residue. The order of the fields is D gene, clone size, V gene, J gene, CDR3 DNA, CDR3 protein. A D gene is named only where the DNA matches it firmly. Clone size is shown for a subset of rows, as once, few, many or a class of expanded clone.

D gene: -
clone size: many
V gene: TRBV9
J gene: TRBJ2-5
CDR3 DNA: TGTGCCAGCAGCGGTGGGGATTTGGAGACCCAGTACTTC
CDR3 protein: CASSGGDLETQYF

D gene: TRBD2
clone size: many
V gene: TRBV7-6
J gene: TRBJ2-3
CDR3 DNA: TGTGCCAGCAGCTTAGTAGCCGGGACTAGATTTGGGGATACGCAGTATTTT
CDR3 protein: CASSLVAGTRFGDTQYF

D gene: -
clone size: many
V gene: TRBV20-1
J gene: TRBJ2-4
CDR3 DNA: TGCAGTGCTAAGTTAGATTCGATGATGTACATTCAGTACTTC
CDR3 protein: CSAKLDSMMYIQYF

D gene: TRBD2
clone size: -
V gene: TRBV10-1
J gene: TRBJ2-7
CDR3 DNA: TGCGCCAGGAGGACTAGCGGCTACTACGAGCAGTACTTC
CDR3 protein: CARRTSGYYEQYF

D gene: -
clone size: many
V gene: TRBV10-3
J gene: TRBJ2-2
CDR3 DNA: TGTGCCATCAGTGAGTCAGGGACCGGGGAGCTGTTTTTT
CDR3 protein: CAISESGTGELFF

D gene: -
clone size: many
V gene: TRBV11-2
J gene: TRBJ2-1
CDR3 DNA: TGTGCCAGCAGCTTAGACCGTAGGGGATACAATGAGCAGTTCTTC
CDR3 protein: CASSLDRRGYNEQFF

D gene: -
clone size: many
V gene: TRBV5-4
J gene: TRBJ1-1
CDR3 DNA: TGTGCCAGCAGCGTCACTCAGATCATGAACACTGAAGCTTTCTTT
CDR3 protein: CASSVTQIMNTEAFF

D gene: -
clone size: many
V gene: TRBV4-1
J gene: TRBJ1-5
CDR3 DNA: TGCGCCAGCAGCCAAATTCCAGAGGGGCCAAGGCCCCAGCATTTT
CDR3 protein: CASSQIPEGPRPQHF

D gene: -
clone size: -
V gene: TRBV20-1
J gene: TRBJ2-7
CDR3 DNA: TGCAGTGCTAGAGATCAAGGAGATCCAAATCCCTACGAGCAGTACTTC
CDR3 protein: CSARDQGDPNPYEQYF

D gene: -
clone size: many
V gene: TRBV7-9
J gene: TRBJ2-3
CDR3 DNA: TGTGCCAGCAGCTCTATCATGGCCCCGAGCACAGATACGCAGTATTTT
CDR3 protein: CASSSIMAPSTDTQYF

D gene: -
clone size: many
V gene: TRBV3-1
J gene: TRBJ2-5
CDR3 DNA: TGTGCCAGCAGCCAAGTAGGCCCGATGACCCAGTACTTC
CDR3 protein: CASSQVGPMTQYF

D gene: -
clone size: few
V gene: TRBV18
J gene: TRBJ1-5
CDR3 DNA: TGTGCCAGCTCACCTACGGATGGCAGGGTAGGCAATCAGCCCCAGCATTTT
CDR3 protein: CASSPTDGRVGNQPQHF

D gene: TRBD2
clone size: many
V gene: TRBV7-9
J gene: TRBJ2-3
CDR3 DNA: TGTGCCAGCAGCGACGGACTAGTCTCAGATACGCAGTATTTT
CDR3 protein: CASSDGLVSDTQYF

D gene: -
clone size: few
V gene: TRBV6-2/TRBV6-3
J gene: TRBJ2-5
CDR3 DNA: TGTGCCAGCAGTTTCGAGTACCAAGAGACCCAGTACTTC
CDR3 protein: CASSFEYQETQYF